Described below is a single T cell receptor (beta chain) sequence and its context. This clone was detected ten times or more. Its target antigen remains unknown. The DNA ends 3 residues before the CDR3 does, and the rest of the CDR3 is filled in from the germline J gene. This record comes from a study of T cell clonality in common variable immunodeficiency (dated by TCRdb to 2014 to 2015). Equivalent amounts of genomic DNA from CVID and control samples were used as sequencing input. For every sample, a 60 bp segment covering the rearranged TCRbeta CDR3 region was amplified and then sequenced. The immunoSEQ assay, a bias-corrected multiplex PCR with high-throughput sequencing, was employed for TCRbeta amplification. Processing in the source paper ran as follows. Every unique nucleotide sequence counted as a clone and was annotated with V, D and J genes, copy number and frequency. Sequences were labeled productive if in frame, and non-productive if out of frame or containing stop codons. As previously described, clonality was calculated on the basis of Shannon's entropy. Mean CDR3 Kyte-Doolittle hydropathy was derived from the predicted amino acid sequences of productive clones. Scaled V gene usage was hierarchically clustered using Manhattan distance and complete linkage with the R hclust function. To assess clone sharing by CDR3 amino acid sequence, 12 repertoires per group were resampled over 100 rounds. Repertoires were searched for roughly 70 published EBV-specific and a few hundred published CMV-specific TCRbeta sequences. Analysis left out a couple of CVID samples that produced under 10,000 sequences, so 35 to 50 CVID repertoires remained. TCRdb obtained this table from immuneACCESS and retained in-frame rearrangements with V and J assigned. These tables miss some clones; where compared with another copy, unresolved V genes account for less than half of the shortfall, and the remainder is unexplained. V and J calls and clone size are those listed in that table; D and trimming were worked out from the DNA. The sample records 40,000 to 50,000 clones, none occurring a single time. About 10% of the sample goes to the ten largest clones.

What the work shows at the level of the full study, not this receptor alone: CVID TCRbeta sequences reportedly showed fewer deletions and N-nucleotide insertions and lacked highly modified clones with 13 or more V deletions. Patient heterogeneity within the CVID cohort put limits on correlating repertoire features with clinical complications. CVID subjects shared fewer TCRbeta clones with each other than healthy controls did (p < 0.0001). TCRbeta clonality was higher in CVID subjects than in healthy controls (t-test p = 0.018), and the increase was most characteristic of about a third of subjects. According to the authors, figuring out what caused the increased clonality in CVID would require sequencing the repertoires of T cell subpopulations. Even though DNA input was equal, the average per sample came to 65,000 to 85,000 unique sequences for controls compared with about 30,000 for CVID samples.

Most CVID patients and most healthy controls were of Caucasian heritage. From each donor, about 4.5 to 9 ml of heparinized peripheral whole blood was collected. Genomic DNA from adults with common variable immune deficiency (CVID) and from healthy adult controls was the source for sequencing TCRbeta CDR3 repertoires. There were 22 healthy adult volunteers in the control group (about 12 female and some ten male), ranging in age from about 23 to 66 years, with a mean age of around 34. Diluted blood was subjected to density centrifugation over Hypaque 1077 or Ficoll-Paque for isolation of peripheral blood mononuclear cells. Genomic DNA was obtained from unsorted mononuclear cells through either Qiagen column purification or a centrifugation-based method. Taken from cysteine to phenylalanine, the CDR3 has 13 residues. Part of the CDR3 DNA is given, 30 bases translated from base 1. V was cut back by 6 bases and J by 6 bases, leaving a gap of 14 bases between them. CDR1 and CDR2 were assigned from the germline V gene (reference sequence) as DFQATT and SNEGSKA.

The receptor chain draws on TRBV20-1 and TRBJ1-4, with no confidently assigned D gene. Sequenced material: peripheral blood mononuclear cells. The sequence was obtained from a person aged 18-70 years in good health. The CDR3 DNA, read in part, is TGCAGTGCCCGGCCCTCGGGGTATGAAAAA. It is translated as CSARPSGYEK. The whole CDR3 protein reads CSARPSGYEKLFF.